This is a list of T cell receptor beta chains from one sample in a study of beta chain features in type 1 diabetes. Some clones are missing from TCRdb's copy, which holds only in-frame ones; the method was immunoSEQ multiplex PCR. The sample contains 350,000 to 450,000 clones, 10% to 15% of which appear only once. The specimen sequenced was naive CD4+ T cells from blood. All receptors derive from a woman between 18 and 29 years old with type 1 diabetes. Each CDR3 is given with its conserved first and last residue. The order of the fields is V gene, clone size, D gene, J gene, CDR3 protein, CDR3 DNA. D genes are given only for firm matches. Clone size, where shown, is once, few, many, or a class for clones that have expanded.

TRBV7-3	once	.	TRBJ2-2	CASSASAPGTGELFF	TGTGCCAGCAGCGCAAGCGCCCCTGGCACCGGGGAGCTGTTTTTT
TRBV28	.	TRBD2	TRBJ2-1	CASSPGLDPRREQFF	TGTGCCAGCAGCCCAGGACTAGACCCCCGCAGAGAGCAGTTCTTC
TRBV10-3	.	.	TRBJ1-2	CAISQSTDGYTF	TGTGCCATCAGTCAGAGCACAGATGGCTACACCTTC
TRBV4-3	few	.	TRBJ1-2	CASSQVQALYGYTF	TGCGCCAGCAGCCAAGTCCAGGCGCTCTATGGCTACACCTTC
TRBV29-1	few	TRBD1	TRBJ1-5	CSVSGGGNQPQHF	TGCAGCGTTTCAGGGGGTGGCAATCAGCCCCAGCATTTT
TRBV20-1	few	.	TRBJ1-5	CSVGDQPQHF	TGCAGTGTCGGAGATCAGCCCCAGCATTTT
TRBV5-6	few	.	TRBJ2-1	CASSRPGGPGYLYNEQFF	TGTGCCAGCAGCCGCCCCGGGGGGCCGGGATATCTCTACAATGAGCAGTTCTTC
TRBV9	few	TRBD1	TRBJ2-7	CASSVGPGTGVYEQYF	TGTGCCAGCAGCGTAGGGCCCGGGACAGGGGTCTACGAGCAGTACTTC
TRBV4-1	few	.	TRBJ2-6	CASSPTSGANVLTF	TGCGCCAGCAGCCCTACCTCTGGGGCCAACGTCCTGACTTTC
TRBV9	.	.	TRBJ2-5	CASNSGPPFQETQYF	TGTGCCAGCAACTCAGGGCCTCCCTTCCAAGAGACCCAGTACTTC
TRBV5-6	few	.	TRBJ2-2	CASSLVGAGELFF	TGTGCCAGCAGCTTGGTCGGGGCCGGGGAGCTGTTTTTT
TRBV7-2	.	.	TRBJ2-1	CASRAPSSREQFF	TGTGCCAGCAGAGCACCTAGCTCGCGTGAGCAGTTCTTC
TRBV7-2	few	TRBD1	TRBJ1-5	CASSSRGDQPQHF	TGTGCCAGCAGCTCCAGGGGGGATCAGCCCCAGCATTTT
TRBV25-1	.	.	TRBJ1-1	CASSEGRGGEAFF	TGTGCCAGCAGTGAAGGGAGGGGCGGGGAAGCTTTCTTT
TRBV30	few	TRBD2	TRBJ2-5	CAWSRGREETQYF	TGTGCCTGGAGTCGCGGGAGGGAAGAGACCCAGTACTTC
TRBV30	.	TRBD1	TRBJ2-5	CAGKGQGETQYF	TGTGCCGGAAAGGGACAGGGGGAGACCCAGTACTTC
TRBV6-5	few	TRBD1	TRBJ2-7	CASSFDRGHEQYF	TGTGCCAGCAGTTTTGACAGGGGGCACGAGCAGTACTTC
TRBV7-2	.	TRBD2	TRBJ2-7	CASSLSAGGIYEQYF	TGTGCCAGCAGCTTAAGCGCGGGAGGAATCTACGAGCAGTACTTC
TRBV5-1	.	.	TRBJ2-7	CASSSPYEQYF	TGCGCCAGCAGCTCCCCATACGAGCAGTACTTC
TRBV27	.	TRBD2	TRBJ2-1	CAVHGTSGRSEQFF	TGTGCCGTGCACGGGACTAGCGGGAGAAGTGAGCAGTTCTTC
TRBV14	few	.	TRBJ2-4	CASSQRGNIQYF	TGTGCCAGCAGCCAAAGGGGTAACATTCAGTACTTC
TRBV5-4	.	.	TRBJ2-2	CASSVATGTTGELFF	TGTGCCAGCAGCGTGGCAACAGGGACCACCGGGGAGCTGTTTTTT
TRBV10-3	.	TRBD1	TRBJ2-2	CAIRRTGETGELFF	TGTGCCATCAGGAGGACAGGGGAAACCGGGGAGCTGTTTTTT
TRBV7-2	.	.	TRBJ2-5	CASLRGMETQYF	TGTGCCAGCCTCCGGGGGATGGAGACCCAGTACTTC
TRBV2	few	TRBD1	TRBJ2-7	CASSWIGTGSYEQYF	TGTGCCAGCAGCTGGATCGGGACAGGGTCTTACGAGCAGTACTTC
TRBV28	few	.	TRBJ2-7	CASSIPGNLHEQYF	TGTGCCAGCAGTATCCCAGGGAACCTCCACGAGCAGTACTTC
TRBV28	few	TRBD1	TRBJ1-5	CASSSRRTGGQPQHF	TGTGCCAGCAGTTCCCGCAGGACAGGCGGTCAGCCCCAGCATTTT
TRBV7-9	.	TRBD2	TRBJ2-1	CASSPSTSGRDREQFF	TGTGCCAGCAGCCCATCGACTAGCGGGAGGGATCGAGAGCAGTTCTTC
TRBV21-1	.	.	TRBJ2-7	CAKGAPRVLEQYF	TGTGCCAAGGGGGCCCCTCGGGTGCTCGAGCAGTACTTC
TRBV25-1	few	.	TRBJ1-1	CASSEWLSTGNTEAFF	TGTGCCAGCAGTGAATGGCTTAGTACGGGGAACACTGAAGCTTTCTTT
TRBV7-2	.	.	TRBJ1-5	CASSLGGYSNQPQHF	TGTGCCAGCAGCTTAGGAGGGTATAGCAATCAGCCCCAGCATTTT
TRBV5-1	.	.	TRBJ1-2	CASSLGQEHGYTF	TGCGCCAGCAGCTTGGGACAGGAACATGGCTACACCTTC
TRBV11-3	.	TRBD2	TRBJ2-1	CASSSSGGRSYNEQFF	TGTGCCAGCAGCTCTAGCGGGGGGCGATCCTACAATGAGCAGTTCTTC
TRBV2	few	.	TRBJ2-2	CASSEQGINTGELFF	TGTGCCAGCAGTGAGCAGGGGATAAACACCGGGGAGCTGTTTTTT
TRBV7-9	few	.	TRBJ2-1	CASSLWSGDEQFF	TGTGCCAGCAGCTTATGGTCGGGGGATGAGCAGTTCTTC
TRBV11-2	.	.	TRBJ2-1	CASSLAGYNEQFF	TGTGCCAGCAGCTTAGCCGGGTACAATGAGCAGTTCTTC
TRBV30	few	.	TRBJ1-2	CAWSVYGTLYGYTF	TGTGCCTGGAGTGTCTACGGGACACTCTATGGCTACACCTTC
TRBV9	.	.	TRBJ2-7	CASSARGDRTPYEQYF	TGTGCCAGCAGCGCCCGGGGGGACAGGACCCCCTACGAGCAGTACTTC
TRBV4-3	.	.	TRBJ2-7	CASSQGAGIYEQYF	TGCGCCAGCAGCCAAGGTGCGGGGATCTACGAGCAGTACTTC
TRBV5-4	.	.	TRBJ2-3	CASSGPSDTDTQYF	TGTGCCAGCAGCGGACCTAGCGACACAGATACGCAGTATTTT
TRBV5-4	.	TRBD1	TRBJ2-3	CASSATGQNTDTQYF	TGTGCCAGCAGCGCCACGGGACAGAACACAGATACGCAGTATTTT
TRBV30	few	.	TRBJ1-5	CAGSGDSNQPQHF	TGTGCCGGATCTGGAGATAGCAATCAGCCCCAGCATTTT
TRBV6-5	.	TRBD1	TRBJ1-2	CASREDRVYGYTF	TGTGCCAGCAGGGAGGACAGGGTATATGGCTACACCTTC